This TCR beta chain was recovered during a study of shared clonotypes between healthy human individuals. Study details: A few men and a couple of women, aged 18 to 49, were donors. Study-wide findings and caveats: Even with large depth, rarefaction showed that sorted-subset sequencing was incomplete.

As regards this clone: Its antigen is not identified.

This CDR3 region has 13 residues. The germline V and J ends were trimmed by 2 bases and 8 bases, with 13 bases remaining between them. Germline loops: CDR1 SGHDT, CDR2 YYEEEE. Each sample came from a Caucasian adult donor living in Nashville, Tennessee. Division of CD4+ cells produced a CD45RA+ naive subset and a CD45RA-negative memory subset. Here immunoSEQ multiplex PCR was the method, and the copy in TCRdb shows in-frame clones only, minus some. The sample yields over 2 million clones, roughly 94% seen once. The chain carries TRBV5-6 and TRBJ1-2; D is uncertain. The receptor comes from a man younger than 35 in good health. Sequencing was carried out using naive CD4+ T cells sorted from blood. Documented subset: CD45RA+ positively selected. This CDR3 is CASSFASSLGYTF. The DNA of the CDR3 is TGTGCCAGCAGCTTCGCCAGTTCGCTGGGCTACACCTTC.